One and the same sample provided the 26 T cell receptor beta chains below, sequenced in a study of blood T cells in healthy people across ages. Through a sample-barcoded 5' primer and a J-beta primer mix, a second PCR was run for about 6 to 11 cycles. Via MiXCR, TCRdb re-called the 5' RACE reads, giving one row per CDR3 protein. The top ten clones hold 17% of a sample with some 790,000 distinct CDR3 sequences, 29% of them seen once. Specimen: blood. Every receptor here comes from a woman of 80 years or more in good health.

This clonotype appeared many times. The CDR3 nucleotides read TGCGCCAGCAGCGCCTCGGGACAGGGGCAAAGGGAGGATGAGCAGTTCTTC. It translates to CASSASGQGQREDEQFF. V and J are TRBV10-1 and TRBJ2-1, with 10 bases fitting TRBD1. This CDR3 is built from 17 residues. V shed 6 bases and J 8 bases; nucleotides not matched to a gene: 16. Germline CDR1 is WNHNN and CDR2 is SYGVQD (reference sequence).

At least ten counts were recorded for this clonotype. J is TRBJ1-2 and V is TRBV12-3 or TRBV12-4; 10 bases align to TRBD1. Trimming removed 6 bases from V and 8 bases from J; junction bases left unmatched: 3. The CDR3 covers 12 residues. This CDR3 is CASRDRGAGYTF. The CDR3 nucleotides are TGTGCCAGCAGGGACAGGGGGGCAGGCTACACCTTC.

This clonotype came up many times. The V gene is TRBV5-5, the J gene TRBJ1-1; the D gene is possibly TRBD1 (6 bases). The germline V gene encodes CDR1 SGHKS and CDR2 YYEKEE (reference sequence). The CDR3 runs to 14 residues. The V gene lost 0 bases and the J gene lost 5 bases, with 11 bases spanning the gap. CDR3 sequence reads: CASSLEQGWTEAFF. The CDR3 nucleotides are TGTGCCAGCAGCTTGGAACAGGGTTGGACTGAAGCTTTCTTT. The full variable domain, rest sourced from reference TRBV5-5 and TRBJ1-1, is DAGVTQSPTHLIKTRGQQVTLRCSPISGHKSVSWYQQVLGQGPQFIFQYYEKEERGRGNFPDRFSARQFPNYSSELNVNALLLGDSALYLCASSLEQGWTEAFFGQGTRLTVV.

The rearrangement links TRBV7-2 to TRBJ1-2; the D is unclear. Looked up from germline, CDR1 is SGHTA and CDR2 is FQGNSA. The CDR3 extends over 16 amino acids. Trimming pared 3 bases from V and 4 bases from J, leaving 18 bases between. CDR3 bases: TGTGCCAGCAGCTTCTTAGGAAGTGAGTGGCGCTATGGCTACACCTTC. Translating it yields CASSFLGSEWRYGYTF.

The chain is built from TRBV5-1 and TRBJ1-6; D ambiguous. V gave up 4 bases and J gave up 13 bases, with 18 bases separating them. The CDR3 has 14 amino acids. In germline, CDR1 is SGHRS, CDR2 YFSETQ. CDR3 sequence reads: CASSPALVGEPLHF. The CDR3 coding sequence is TGCGCCAGCAGCCCCGCTCTGGTTGGGGAGCCCCTCCACTTT.

On this clonotype: A much larger clone is a single base away; this may be a read error. This chain connects TRBV5-5 to TRBJ2-3, with 11 positions matching TRBD2. The CDR3 has 15 amino acids. The V gene's germline CDR1 is SGHKS and CDR2 YYEKEE (reference sequence). The V and J ends lost 3 bases and 5 bases, in that order; junction bases with no gene match: 5. The CDR3 is CASSYSGGALDTQYF. The DNA of the CDR3 is TGTGCCAGCAGCTATAGCGGGGGGGCGCTAGATACGCAGTATTTT.

The rearrangement uses TRBV20-1 and TRBJ2-2; unclear D gene. This CDR3 is 16 amino acids long. Looked up from germline, CDR1 is DFQATT and CDR2 is SNEGSKA (reference sequence). V dropped 3 bases and J dropped 0 bases, with 14 bases sitting between them. This CDR3 reads CSASTSVTSNTGELFF. CDR3 nucleotide sequence: TGCAGTGCTAGTACTTCGGTAACCTCGAACACCGGGGAGCTGTTTTTT.

This chain connects TRBV30 to TRBJ1-5, with D hard to call. The V end was cut by 2 bases, the J end by 4 bases, with 15 bases between. CDR1 is GTSNPN, CDR2 SVGIG, per germline (reference sequence). The length of the CDR3 is 15 residues. CDR3 in amino acids: CAWSLSTKGNQPQHF. CDR3 nucleotides: TGTGCCTGGAGTCTGTCCACTAAGGGTAATCAGCCCCAGCATTTT.

This clonotype appeared many times. This chain joins TRBV5-5 and TRBJ2-3; D assignment may be TRBD1 or TRBD2 (5 bases each). V lost 0 bases and J lost 8, with 13 bases in between. The length of the CDR3 is 14 residues. Per germline, CDR1 SGHKS and CDR2 YYEKEE (reference sequence). CDR3 sequence: CASSLVQGAGTQYF. The CDR3 DNA is TGTGCCAGCAGCTTGGTTCAGGGAGCTGGTACGCAGTATTTT.

This clonotype was detected only a few times. The chain has TRBV2 and TRBJ1-2; TRBD1 matches at 9 bases. This CDR3 spans 16 amino acids. V lost 0 bases, J lost 4 bases, and 6 bases stayed unmatched. CDR1 SNHLY and CDR2 FYNNEI come from the germline V gene. The CDR3 sequence: CASSEAQTGGAYGYTF. CDR3 sequence (DNA): TGTGCCAGCAGTGAAGCCCAGACAGGGGGTGCCTATGGCTACACCTTC.

About this clonotype: This clone may be a read error of a much larger clone one base away. The J gene is TRBJ2-7, the V gene TRBV6-2 or TRBV6-3; tentative D call: TRBD1 (6 bases). Per germline, CDR1 MNHEY and CDR2 SVGEGT. V dropped 6 bases and J dropped 2 bases, with 11 bases sitting between them. The CDR3 consists of 13 residues. The CDR3 region has the DNA TGTGCCAGCAGGGGGACAACAGCCTACGAGCAGTACTTC. As protein: CASRGTTAYEQYF.

This clonotype was detected many times. This chain links TRBV5-8 with TRBJ1-6, with TRBD1 identical over 7 bases. V shed 4 bases and J 5 bases; nucleotides not matched to a gene: 9. The CDR3 has 16 residues. Germline V CDR1 and CDR2: SGHTS, YDEGEE. Here the CDR3 DNA reads TGTGCCAGCAGCAAACAGACAGGGCTGGATAATTCACCCCTCCACTTT. Encoded protein: CASSKQTGLDNSPLHF.

The chain uses TRBV12-3 or TRBV12-4 and TRBJ2-3; D not certain. The CDR3 sequence is 14 residues long. Trimming took 8 bases from V and 1 from J, leaving 13 bases between them. In DNA form, the CDR3 reads TGTGCCAGCGGTCCCCGCCAGGGCACAGATACGCAGTATTTT. Encoded protein: CASGPRQGTDTQYF.

Comment on this clonotype: This may come from a read error, since a much larger clone is one base off. The chain couples TRBV6-5 to TRBJ2-5, with D perhaps matching TRBD2 (5 bases). V was shortened by 0 bases and J by 11 bases, with 19 bases between the two germline ends. The germline CDR1 and CDR2 sequences are MNHEY and SVGAGI. This CDR3 is 15 amino acids long. The CDR3 is CASSYSVSRADEQYF. The CDR3 nucleotides are TGTGCCAGCAGTTACTCAGTTTCGCGGGCGGATGAGCAGTACTTC.

Only a few counts were recorded for this clonotype. CDR3 sequence reads: CASSEEGGVAYGYTF. CDR3 DNA sequence: TGTGCCAGCAGTGAAGAGGGGGGAGTCGCCTATGGCTACACCTTC. This chain links TRBV2 with TRBJ1-2; tentatively, D is TRBD1 (6 bases). Germline V gene data show CDR1 as SNHLY and CDR2 as FYNNEI. The CDR3 extends over 15 amino acids. V was cut by 1 base and J by 4 bases, with 13 bases left in between.

This clonotype was counted between two and nine times. This chain uses TRBV12-3 or TRBV12-4 with TRBJ2-4; tentatively, D is TRBD1 (6 bases). With 6 bases removed from V and 4 bases from J, the gap between germline ends came to 16 bases. CDR3 length: 15 amino acids. The CDR3 is CASSPPSTGKNIQYF. CDR3 in DNA: TGTGCCAGCAGCCCCCCTTCGACAGGAAAAAACATTCAGTACTTC.

The chain employs TRBV19 and TRBJ2-5, with 9 bases fitting TRBD1. The length of the CDR3 is 15 residues. J lost 4 bases, V lost 4 bases, and 7 bases had no gene match. Germline V gene sequence: CDR1 LNHDA, CDR2 SQIVND (reference sequence). The CDR3 coding sequence is TGTGCCAGTAGTACCCATCGACAGGGGGGAGAGACCCAGTACTTC. Amino acid sequence: CASSTHRQGGETQYF. Combining the CDR3 with reference TRBV19 and TRBJ2-5 gives the whole variable domain DGGITQSPKYLFRKEGQNVTLSCEQNLNHDAMYWYRQDPGQGLRLIYYSQIVNDFQKGDIAEGYSVSREKKESFPLTVTSAQKNPTAFYLCASSTHRQGGETQYFGPGTRLLVL.

This clonotype was observed a handful of times. This chain uses TRBV12-3 or TRBV12-4 with TRBJ1-1; no firm D call. This CDR3 region has 14 residues. V lost 4 bases and J lost 11, with 20 bases in between. CDR3 sequence: CASSSTVVRSKAFF. The DNA of the CDR3 is TGTGCCAGCAGTTCAACCGTGGTAAGGTCCAAGGCTTTCTTT.

This clonotype was picked up many times. The gene calls are TRBV7-7 and TRBJ2-5; either TRBD1 or TRBD2 may fit D (6 bases each). Trimming stripped 3 bases from V and 4 bases from J, with 15 bases between. CDR3 length: 15 residues. CDR1 is SSHAT, CDR2 FNYEAQ, per germline (reference sequence). The CDR3 spells CASSLSRGAGETQYF. CDR3 in DNA: TGTGCCAGCAGCTTGAGTAGGGGGGCCGGAGAGACCCAGTACTTC.

This clonotype was recorded many times. J is TRBJ2-3 and V is TRBV5-1; D is perhaps TRBD2 (6 bases). CDR3 length equals 15 residues. Germline V gene lookup returns CDR1 SGHRS and CDR2 YFSETQ. V lost 4 bases, J lost 1 base, and 13 bases lay in between. DNA for the CDR3: TGCGCCAGCAGCCCCGGGGTAGCGGGCACAGATACGCAGTATTTT. Residues: CASSPGVAGTDTQYF.

V gene TRBV1 combines with J gene TRBJ2-4; the DNA was not compared with TRBD1, the D call given in the table. TRBV1 is a recognized pseudogene. The CDR3 runs 17 residues. In DNA, the CDR3 is TGCACCAGCAGCCAAGACCCAACAGGGTCCGCCAAAAACATTCAGTACTTC. This gives the protein CTSSQDPTGSAKNIQYF.

In its sample, this clonotype was seen once. A clone one base away is much larger, so this may be a read error. The CDR3 DNA follows: TGCACCAGCAGCTTAAATAGCGGGGGGCGCACAGATACGCAGTATTTT. The encoded protein is CTSSLNSGGRTDTQYF. The chain links TRBV5-1 to TRBJ2-3; 10 bases agree with TRBD2. Germline V lookup: CDR1 SGHRS, CDR2 YFSETQ. The CDR3 has 16 residues.

This clonotype showed up just a few times. The rearrangement joins TRBV20-1 to TRBJ2-7; 7 bases align to TRBD2. The V gene's germline CDR1 is DFQATT and CDR2 SNEGSKA (reference sequence). The CDR3 consists of 15 residues. V gave up 1 base and J gave up 5 bases; unmatched junction bases: 11. CDR3 in DNA: TGCAGTGCTAGAGCGGCTAGCGGAAGGTATCACGAGCAGTACTTC. Translating it yields CSARAASGRYHEQYF.

The rearrangement uses TRBV2 and TRBJ2-1; D tentatively fits TRBD1 or TRBD2 (5 bases each). Trimming left V 7 bases short and J 10 bases short, with 23 bases between. The CDR3 is 15 residues long. Germline V gives CDR1 SNHLY, CDR2 FYNNEI. CDR3 residues: CASTFEGPGTGEQFF. CDR3 nucleotides: TGTGCCAGCACCTTCGAGGGCCCAGGGACGGGAGAGCAGTTCTTC.

This clonotype was counted a single time. This chain connects TRBV6-6 to TRBJ2-7; 9 nucleotides align to TRBD2. CDR1 and CDR2 from the germline V gene are MNHNY and SVGAGI (reference sequence). This CDR3 is 18 amino acids long. J was trimmed by 2 bases and V by 3 bases; bases with no gene match: 14. The CDR3 nucleotides are TGTGCCAGCAGTTATGGGGGTTTGGTAGCGGGGGTCACCTACGAGCAGTACGTC. It translates to CASSYGGLVAGVTYEQYV.

This clonotype was seen a few times. The chain joins TRBV18 to TRBJ1-2; D remains unclear. This CDR3 has 12 amino acids. Looked up from germline, CDR1 is KGHSH and CDR2 is LQKENI. V was cut by 3 bases and J by 7 bases, with 9 bases left in between. As DNA, the CDR3 is TGTGCCAGCTCACCTGAAGAAGGTGGCTACACCTTC. The encoded protein is CASSPEEGGYTF.